This note documents a single T cell receptor beta chain sequence. Some clones are missing from TCRdb's copy, which holds only in-frame ones; the method was immunoSEQ multiplex PCR. The table lists about 120,000 clones, 85% to 95% of them singletons. The sample originates from a study of control samples from healthy donors and cancer patients. V lost 5 bases and J 3 bases, leaving 5 bases between the germline ends. CDR1 and CDR2 (germline): SGHTA, FQGNSA. The CDR3 sequence is 11 residues long. The sample taken for sequencing was PBMCs. The TCR was taken from a man older than 75 with head and neck cancer. The V and J genes are TRBV7-2 and TRBJ2-7; D ambiguous. The CDR3 here is CASSTDYEQYF. The CDR3 DNA sequence: TGTGCCAGCAGCACTGACTACGAGCAGTACTTC.